This T cell receptor beta chain was documented in a study of blood T cell repertoires in COVID-19. Original analysis: From reference gene primer amplification, estimates of nucleated cell counts were derived. Profiled with immunoSEQ multiplex PCR; TCRdb holds only in-frame clones, not every one. D and trimming were read from the DNA, whereas the V and J calls and clone size are those reported in that table. The data hold approximately 240,000 clones, with 86% observed a single time. The germline V gene has CDR1 ENHRY and CDR2 SYGVKD. The ends were cut back, 7 bases at V and 5 bases at J, with 17 bases in the middle. This CDR3 spans 14 amino acids.

This TCR was sampled from a woman aged 45-65 years in a cohort exposed to, infected with or recovered from COVID-19 (not recorded which). The chain is built from TRBV10-3 and TRBJ1-1; no definite D call. Sequenced: PBMCs or T cells enriched from blood (not recorded which). The CDR3 bases are TGTGCCATCACCAAGACACCAATACGGACTGAAGCTTTCTTT. Translated, it gives CAITKTPIRTEAFF.